This is a list of T cell receptor beta chains from one sample in a study of blood T cells in healthy people across ages. MiXCR was run by TCRdb on the 5' RACE reads, yielding one entry per CDR3 protein. The sample records 800,000 to 950,000 distinct CDR3 sequences, around 48% being singletons. The sequencing sample was made of blood. Receptors were obtained from a man aged 30-40 years in good health. Both conserved end residues are part of each CDR3. Fields, in order: J gene, V gene, CDR3 protein.

j_gene: TRBJ1-2
v_gene: TRBV4-1
CDR3aa: CASSQEWAGNYGYTF

j_gene: TRBJ2-1
v_gene: TRBV7-9
CDR3aa: CASSLAVPSGDEQFF

j_gene: TRBJ2-3
v_gene: TRBV12-3/TRBV12-4
CDR3aa: CASSLNERFQDTQYF

j_gene: TRBJ1-6
v_gene: TRBV6-1
CDR3aa: CASSQLPGTGSFSYNSPLHF

j_gene: TRBJ1-2
v_gene: TRBV7-8
CDR3aa: CASSLVGRGSDNNYGYTF

j_gene: TRBJ2-7
v_gene: TRBV27
CDR3aa: CASSFRDRDYEQYF

j_gene: TRBJ2-3
v_gene: TRBV28
CDR3aa: CASSLSGQGTDTQYF

j_gene: TRBJ2-1
v_gene: TRBV6-1
CDR3aa: CASSEYKSSYEQFF

j_gene: TRBJ2-7
v_gene: TRBV20-1
CDR3aa: CSATGSYNEQYF

j_gene: TRBJ2-5
v_gene: TRBV7-9
CDR3aa: CANSLGETQYF

j_gene: .
v_gene: TRBV20-1
CDR3aa: CSASRFGLHPYEQYF

j_gene: TRBJ2-1
v_gene: TRBV20-1
CDR3aa: CSARARQGNNEQFF

j_gene: TRBJ1-1
v_gene: TRBV6-2/TRBV6-3
CDR3aa: CASSYGGTGGTEAFF

j_gene: TRBJ1-4
v_gene: TRBV6-4
CDR3aa: CASSGSNWGLEKLFF

j_gene: TRBJ2-3
v_gene: TRBV20-1
CDR3aa: CSARDETSTDTQYF

j_gene: TRBJ1-2
v_gene: TRBV28
CDR3aa: CASSWGSTYGYTF

j_gene: TRBJ2-3
v_gene: TRBV11-2
CDR3aa: CASTRAGNKDTQYF

j_gene: TRBJ2-6
v_gene: TRBV29-1
CDR3aa: CSVELVSGANVLTF

j_gene: TRBJ2-3
v_gene: TRBV20-1
CDR3aa: CSANELKLTESTDTQYF

j_gene: TRBJ2-7
v_gene: TRBV6-2/TRBV6-3
CDR3aa: CATEGQGNTQYF

j_gene: TRBJ2-5
v_gene: TRBV7-3
CDR3aa: CASSLTGNNLGETQYF

j_gene: TRBJ1-4
v_gene: TRBV30
CDR3aa: CAWSVTGNEKLFF

j_gene: TRBJ2-3
v_gene: TRBV28
CDR3aa: CASSLFPSGSSTDTQYF

j_gene: TRBJ2-7
v_gene: TRBV3-1
CDR3aa: CASSQVGTNYEQYF

j_gene: TRBJ1-5
v_gene: TRBV7-2
CDR3aa: CASRSGDQPQHF

j_gene: TRBJ2-7
v_gene: TRBV12-3/TRBV12-4
CDR3aa: CASRTIPNRVVHEQYF

j_gene: TRBJ2-3
v_gene: TRBV29-1
CDR3aa: CSVRYSAGQYF

j_gene: TRBJ1-5
v_gene: TRBV7-9
CDR3aa: CASSGTGKNQPQHF

j_gene: TRBJ2-3
v_gene: TRBV28
CDR3aa: CASSLGQGEADTQYF

j_gene: TRBJ2-4
v_gene: TRBV28
CDR3aa: CASSTPDSAKNIQYF

j_gene: TRBJ2-2
v_gene: TRBV10-3
CDR3aa: CAIRENTGELFF

j_gene: TRBJ2-5
v_gene: TRBV28
CDR3aa: CASSASSPETQYF

j_gene: TRBJ2-3
v_gene: TRBV10-3
CDR3aa: CAISGGGRATDTQYF

j_gene: TRBJ1-6
v_gene: TRBV20-1
CDR3aa: CSVGLSYNSPLHF

j_gene: TRBJ2-1
v_gene: TRBV5-1
CDR3aa: CASSPGLAETHEQFF

j_gene: TRBJ1-2
v_gene: TRBV27
CDR3aa: CASASTGQFYGYTF

j_gene: TRBJ1-6
v_gene: TRBV20-1
CDR3aa: CSARKGPADPPLHF

j_gene: TRBJ1-4
v_gene: TRBV4-2
CDR3aa: CASSRDGQSNEKLFF

j_gene: TRBJ2-1
v_gene: TRBV6-2/TRBV6-3
CDR3aa: CATTPDRGSYNEQFF

j_gene: .
v_gene: TRBV29-1
CDR3aa: CSIPRTGGEQYF

j_gene: TRBJ1-1
v_gene: TRBV6-1
CDR3aa: CASIRPGQNTEAFF

j_gene: TRBJ2-1
v_gene: TRBV7-3
CDR3aa: CASSLTGGRENEQFF

j_gene: TRBJ2-7
v_gene: TRBV5-1
CDR3aa: CASSLTGTVLYEQYF

j_gene: .
v_gene: TRBV6-1
CDR3aa: CASSEFSRRADYNEQYF

j_gene: TRBJ2-7
v_gene: TRBV4-3
CDR3aa: CASSQDYTASYEQYF

j_gene: TRBJ2-3
v_gene: TRBV7-9
CDR3aa: CASRAPMTDTQYF